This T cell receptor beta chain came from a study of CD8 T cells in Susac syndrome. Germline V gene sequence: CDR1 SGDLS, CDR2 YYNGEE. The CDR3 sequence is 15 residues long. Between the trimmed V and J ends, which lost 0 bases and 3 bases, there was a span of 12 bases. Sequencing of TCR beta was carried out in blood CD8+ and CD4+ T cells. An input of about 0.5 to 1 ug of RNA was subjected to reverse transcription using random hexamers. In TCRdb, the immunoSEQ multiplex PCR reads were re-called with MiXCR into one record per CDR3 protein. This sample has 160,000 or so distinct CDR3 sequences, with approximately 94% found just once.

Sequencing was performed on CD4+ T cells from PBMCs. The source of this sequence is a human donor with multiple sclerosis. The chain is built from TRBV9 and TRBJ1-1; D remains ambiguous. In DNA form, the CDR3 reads TGTGCCAGCAGCGTAGATCTCGAGGGCTACACTGAAGCTTTCTTT. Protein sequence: CASSVDLEGYTEAFF.